This T cell receptor beta chain was recorded in a study of blood T cell repertoires in COVID-19. Study-wide context: Some COVID-19 samples were acute and others convalescent; all came from the United States, Italy and Spain. Nucleic acid was either cDNA or gDNA, and it came from T cells, B-cell-depleted T cells, or PBMCs.

Trimming cost V 5 bases and J 7 bases; bases outside gene matches: 10. Germline-derived CDR1 and CDR2 are SGHVS and FQNEAQ. This CDR3 comprises 14 residues. Study processing details: Estimation of nucleated cell counts was performed using reference gene primer amplification. The repertoire was sequenced with immunoSEQ multiplex PCR; TCRdb's copy has only in-frame clones and lacks some. The V and J calls and clone size come from that table; D and trimming were worked out from the DNA. This sample yields about 270,000 clones, of which roughly 84% are seen a single time; roughly 1.5% belongs to the top ten.

The sample taken for sequencing was peripheral blood. The source of this sequence is a human donor with COVID-19, enrolled during active disease. The donor label of this sample is uncertain. This sequence joins TRBV7-8 and TRBJ1-2, with 7 bases fitting TRBD1. The CDR3 loop is CASSPMTGIAGYTF. CDR3 nucleotide sequence: TGTGCCAGCAGCCCAATGACAGGGATTGCTGGCTACACCTTC.